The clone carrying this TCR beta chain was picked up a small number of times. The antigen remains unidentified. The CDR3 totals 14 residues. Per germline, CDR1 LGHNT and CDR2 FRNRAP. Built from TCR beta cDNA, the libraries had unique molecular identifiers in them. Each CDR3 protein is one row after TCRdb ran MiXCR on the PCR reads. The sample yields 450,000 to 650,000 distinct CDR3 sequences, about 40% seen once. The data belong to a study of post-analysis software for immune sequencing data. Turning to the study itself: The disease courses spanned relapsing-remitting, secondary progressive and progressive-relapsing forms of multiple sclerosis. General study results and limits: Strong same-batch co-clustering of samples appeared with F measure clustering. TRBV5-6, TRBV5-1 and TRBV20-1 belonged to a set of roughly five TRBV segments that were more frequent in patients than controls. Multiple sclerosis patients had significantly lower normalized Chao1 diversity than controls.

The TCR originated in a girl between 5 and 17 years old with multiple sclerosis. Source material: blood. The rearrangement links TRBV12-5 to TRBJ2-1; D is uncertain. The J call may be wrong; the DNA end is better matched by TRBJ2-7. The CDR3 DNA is TGTGCTAGTTCGTTTGCGAGCTCCTACAATGAGCAGTACTTC. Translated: CASSFASSYNEQYF.